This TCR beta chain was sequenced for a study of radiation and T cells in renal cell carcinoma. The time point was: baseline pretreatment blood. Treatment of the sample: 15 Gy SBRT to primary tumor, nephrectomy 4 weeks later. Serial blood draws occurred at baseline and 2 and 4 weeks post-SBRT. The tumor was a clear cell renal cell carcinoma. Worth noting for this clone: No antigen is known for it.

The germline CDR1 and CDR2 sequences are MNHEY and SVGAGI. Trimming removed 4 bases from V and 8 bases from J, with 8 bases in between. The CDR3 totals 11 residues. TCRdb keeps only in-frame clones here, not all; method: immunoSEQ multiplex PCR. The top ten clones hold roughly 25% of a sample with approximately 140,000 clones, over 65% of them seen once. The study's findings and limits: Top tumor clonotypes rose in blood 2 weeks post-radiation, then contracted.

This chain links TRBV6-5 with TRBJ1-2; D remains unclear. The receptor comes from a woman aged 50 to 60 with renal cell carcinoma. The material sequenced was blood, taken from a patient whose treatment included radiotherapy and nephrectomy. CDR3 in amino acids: CASSSTHGYTF. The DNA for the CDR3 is TGTGCCAGCAGTTCCACCCACGGCTACACCTTC.